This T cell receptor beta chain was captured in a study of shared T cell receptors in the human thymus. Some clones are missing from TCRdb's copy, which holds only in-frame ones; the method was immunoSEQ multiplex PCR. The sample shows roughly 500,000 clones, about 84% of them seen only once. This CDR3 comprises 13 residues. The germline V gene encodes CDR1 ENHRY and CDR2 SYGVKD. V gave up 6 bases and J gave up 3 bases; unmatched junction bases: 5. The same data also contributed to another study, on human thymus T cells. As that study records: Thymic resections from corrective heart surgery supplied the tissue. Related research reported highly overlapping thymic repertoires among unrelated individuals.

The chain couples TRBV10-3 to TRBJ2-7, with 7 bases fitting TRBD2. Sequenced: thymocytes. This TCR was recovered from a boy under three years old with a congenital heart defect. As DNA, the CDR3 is TGTGCCATCAGGGCTAGCGGCTTCTACGAGCAGTACTTC. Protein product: CAIRASGFYEQYF.